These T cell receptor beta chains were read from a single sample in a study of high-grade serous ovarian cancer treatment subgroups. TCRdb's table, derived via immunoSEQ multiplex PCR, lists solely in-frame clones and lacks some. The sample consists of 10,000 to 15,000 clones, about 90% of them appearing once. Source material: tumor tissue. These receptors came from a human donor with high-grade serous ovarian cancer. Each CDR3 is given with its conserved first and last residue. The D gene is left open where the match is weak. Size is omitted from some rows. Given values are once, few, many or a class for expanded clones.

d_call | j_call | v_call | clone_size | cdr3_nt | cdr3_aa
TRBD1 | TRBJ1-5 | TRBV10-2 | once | TGCGCCAGCATGGCCGGGACAGGGGTCAGAAAGAGCAATCAGCCCCAGCATTTT | CASMAGTGVRKSNQPQHF
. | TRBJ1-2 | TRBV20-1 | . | TGCAGTGTAGGTGGGCAGTGGGGCTACACCTTC | CSVGGQWGYTF
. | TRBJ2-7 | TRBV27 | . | TGTGCCAGCAGTTTTGCGGGACATATCTACGAGCAGTACTTC | CASSFAGHIYEQYF
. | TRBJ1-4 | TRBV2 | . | TGTGCCAGCAGCATTGAATCCGGGATCACGAATGAAAAACTGTTTTTT | CASSIESGITNEKLFF
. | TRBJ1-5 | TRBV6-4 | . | TGTGCCAGCAGTGACGAACGGTCAACTTGGGATCAGCCCCAGCATTTT | CASSDERSTWDQPQHF
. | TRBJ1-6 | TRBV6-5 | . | TGTGCCAGCAGTTCGGACTGGAATTCACCCCTCCACTTT | CASSSDWNSPLHF
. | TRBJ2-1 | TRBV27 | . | TGTGCCAGCAGTTTATCACCTTACGGGGCCTACAATGAGCAGTTCTTC | CASSLSPYGAYNEQFF
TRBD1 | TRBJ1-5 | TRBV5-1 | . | TGCGCCAGCAGCTTAGGGCAGGGGGCCGGTAGCAATCAGCCCCAGCATTTT | CASSLGQGAGSNQPQHF
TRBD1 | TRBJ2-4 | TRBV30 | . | TGTGCCTGGAGTCCCTCAACAGGGGTCAAAAACATTCAGTACTTC | CAWSPSTGVKNIQYF
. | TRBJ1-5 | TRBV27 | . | TGTGCCAGCAGTTTCAGGACGGAGCCGGGGAATCAGCCCCAGCATTTT | CASSFRTEPGNQPQHF
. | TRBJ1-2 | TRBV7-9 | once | TGTGCCAGCAGCTTAGTCTCTGGCAGGGAATATGGCTACACCTTC | CASSLVSGREYGYTF
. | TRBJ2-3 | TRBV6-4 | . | TGTGCCAGCAGTGACTCCGGAGATACGCAGTATTTT | CASSDSGDTQYF
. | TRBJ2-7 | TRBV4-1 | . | TGCGCCAGCAGCCAAGAACAGACCTACGAGCAGTACTTC | CASSQEQTYEQYF
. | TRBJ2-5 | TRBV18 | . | TGTGCCAGCTCACCAGTCGGGGAGACCCAGTACTTC | CASSPVGETQYF
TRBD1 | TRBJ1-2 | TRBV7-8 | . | TGTGCCAGCAGCTCACCCGGGACAGGGAACTATGGCTACACCTTC | CASSSPGTGNYGYTF
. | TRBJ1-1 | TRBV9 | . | TGTGCCAGCAGCGTAGTTGAGGGGGGCAGGGGTGAAGCTTTCTTT | CASSVVEGGRGEAFF
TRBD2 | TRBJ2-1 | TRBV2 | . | TGTGCCAGCAGTGAATGGTCTAGCGGGGGGGGTGAGCAGTTCTTC | CASSEWSSGGGEQFF
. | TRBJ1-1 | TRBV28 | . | TGTGCCAGCAGTGCGGGCATGAACACTGAAGCTTTCTTT | CASSAGMNTEAFF
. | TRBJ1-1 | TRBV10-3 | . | TGTGCCGTAGGGGGGGGGACTGAAGCTTTCTTT | CAVGGGTEAFF
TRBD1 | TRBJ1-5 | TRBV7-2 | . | TGTGCCAGCAGCAGGACAGGGGATCAGCCCCAGCATTTT | CASSRTGDQPQHF
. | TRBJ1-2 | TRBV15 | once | TGTGCCACCAGCAGAGATGAGGTTGGCTACACCTTC | CATSRDEVGYTF
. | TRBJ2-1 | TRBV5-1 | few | TGCGCCAGCAGCTTCGATGGTAGCTCCTACAATGAGCAGTTCTTC | CASSFDGSSYNEQFF
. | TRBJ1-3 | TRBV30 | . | TGTGCCTGGAGGTCCCCGTTTACCGCTGGAAACACCATATATTTT | CAWRSPFTAGNTIYF
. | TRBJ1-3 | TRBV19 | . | TGTGCCAGTAGTATCGGGGCGAACTCTGGAAACACCATATATTTT | CASSIGANSGNTIYF
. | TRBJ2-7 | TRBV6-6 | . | TGTGCCAGCAGTTACGGCTCCGACCGAACCTACGAGCAGTACTTC | CASSYGSDRTYEQYF
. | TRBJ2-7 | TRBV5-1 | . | TGCGCCAGCAGCTTGCAAGCGAGCTCCTACGAGCAGTACTTC | CASSLQASSYEQYF
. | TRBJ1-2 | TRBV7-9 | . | TGTGCCAGCAGCGACGACGCCAACTTAGGCTACACCTTC | CASSDDANLGYTF
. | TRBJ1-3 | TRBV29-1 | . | TGCAGCGTTGAAAGTCGGGGTTCTGGAAACACCATATATTTT | CSVESRGSGNTIYF
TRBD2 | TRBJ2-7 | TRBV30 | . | TGTGCCTGGAGTGTCAGCGGGGGGGCCGCCTACGAGCAGTACTTC | CAWSVSGGAAYEQYF
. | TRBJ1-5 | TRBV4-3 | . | TGCGCCAGCAGCCAAGATAGGTCGGGTTTCAATCAGCCCCAGCATTTT | CASSQDRSGFNQPQHF
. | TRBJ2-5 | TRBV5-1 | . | TGCGCCAGCAGCTTTGGGCAGGGAGAGACCCAGTACTTC | CASSFGQGETQYF
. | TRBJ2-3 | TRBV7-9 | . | TGTGCCAGCAGCGCTCTAGGGAGGTGGGCAGATACGCAGTATTTT | CASSALGRWADTQYF
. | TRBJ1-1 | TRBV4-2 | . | TGTGCCAGCAGCCGCGACAGAATGTCGACTGAAGCTTTCTTT | CASSRDRMSTEAFF
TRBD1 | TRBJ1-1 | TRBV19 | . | TGTGCCAGTAGGCGGGACAGCGAGGGGACTGAAGCTTTCTTT | CASRRDSEGTEAFF
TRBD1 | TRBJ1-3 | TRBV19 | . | TGTGCCAGTAAGACAGGGGGCTCGGCTGGAAACACCATATATTTT | CASKTGGSAGNTIYF
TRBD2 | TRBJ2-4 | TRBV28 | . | TGTGCCAGCAGTACTTGGGGACCAGGGAGGGACATTCAGTACTTC | CASSTWGPGRDIQYF
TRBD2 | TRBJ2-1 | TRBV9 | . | TGTGCCAGCAGCCTTACTGGACTAGCGGGGGGGTACAATGAGCAGTTCTTC | CASSLTGLAGGYNEQFF
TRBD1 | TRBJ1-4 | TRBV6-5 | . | TGCGCCAGCAGTTACTCGGGACAGAAGAATGAAAAACTGTTTTTT | CASSYSGQKNEKLFF
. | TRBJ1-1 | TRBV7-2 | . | TGTGCCAGCAGCCCCCGCCCCCAGAACACTGAAGCTTTCTTT | CASSPRPQNTEAFF
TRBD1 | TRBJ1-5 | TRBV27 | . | TGTGCCAGCAGAGACAGGGCCGATCAGCCCCAGCATTTT | CASRDRADQPQHF
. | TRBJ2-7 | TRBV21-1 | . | TGTGCCAGCAGCAAAGAAGGGCAGGAGACCTACGAGCAGTACTTC | CASSKEGQETYEQYF
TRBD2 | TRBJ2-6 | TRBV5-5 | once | TGTGCCAGCAGCTTGGCTAGCGGGGTCTCTGGGGCCAACGTCCTGACTTTC | CASSLASGVSGANVLTF
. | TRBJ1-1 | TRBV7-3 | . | TGTGCCAGCAGCGACGGGACAAACACTGAAGCTTTCTTT | CASSDGTNTEAFF
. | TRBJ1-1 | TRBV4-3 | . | TGCGCCAGCAGCCAAGAGCCAACAGACACTGAAGCTTTCTTT | CASSQEPTDTEAFF
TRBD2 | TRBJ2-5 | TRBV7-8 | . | TGTGCCAGCACACTTCAGCGGGGACCCTCAGAGACCCAGTACTTC | CASTLQRGPSETQYF
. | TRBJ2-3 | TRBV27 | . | TGTGCCAGCAGCTTGCCGGGACCCCTGTTTCTTAAATGCACAGATACGCAGTATTTT | CASSLPGPLFLKCTDTQYF
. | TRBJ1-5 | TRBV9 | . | TGTGCCAGCAGCGTAGAACCCCAGGGCAATCAGCCCCAGCATTTT | CASSVEPQGNQPQHF
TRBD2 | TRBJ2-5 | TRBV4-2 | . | TGTGCCAGCAGCCAAGAGGGACTAGCGGGGGAGGCTCAAGAGACCCAGTACTTC | CASSQEGLAGEAQETQYF
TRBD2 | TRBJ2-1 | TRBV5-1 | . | TGCGCCAGCAGCACGAGCGGGGGGGCGGGGAATGAGCAGTTCTTC | CASSTSGGAGNEQFF
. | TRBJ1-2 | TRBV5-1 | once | TGCGCCAGCAGCTTAGGAGGGAGAGCCTCCTATGGCTACACCTTC | CASSLGGRASYGYTF
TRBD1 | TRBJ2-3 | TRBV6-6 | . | TGTGCCAGCAGAGGCGGACAGGGCACAGATACGCAGTATTTT | CASRGGQGTDTQYF
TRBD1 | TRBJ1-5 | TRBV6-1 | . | TGTGCCAGCAGTGAAATGGGTTCAGGGGGGTCAAATCAGCCCCAGCATTTT | CASSEMGSGGSNQPQHF